The 14 T cell receptor beta chains in this list originate from one sample, sequenced in a study of blood T cell repertoires in COVID-19. Sequencing was performed with immunoSEQ multiplex PCR; in TCRdb, only in-frame clones are kept and a portion is missing. Here the sample spans 55,000 to 80,000 clones, 70% to 85% being singletons. Source material: peripheral blood. Every receptor here comes from a man aged 65 to 79 with acute or convalescent COVID-19.

The chain combines TRBV14 with TRBJ1-2; a possible D gene is TRBD1 (6 bases). Trimming shortened V by 5 bases and J by 8 bases, and 15 bases separated the two germline ends. CDR1 and CDR2 from the germline V gene are SGHDN and FVKESK. CDR3 length equals 13 residues. In nucleotides, the CDR3 is TGTGCCAGCAGCTTCGGCCGACAGGACGGCTACACCTTC. Amino acids: CASSFGRQDGYTF.

The rearrangement joins TRBV6-2 or TRBV6-3 to TRBJ2-5; no reliable D call. The CDR3 is made up of 12 amino acids. Germline values: CDR1 MNHEY, CDR2 SVGEGT. Trimming pared 6 bases from V and 2 bases from J, leaving 7 bases between. In DNA, the CDR3 is TGTGCCAGCAGCACACAGCAAGAGACCCAGTACTTC. This encodes CASSTQQETQYF.

The V and J genes are TRBV7-2 and TRBJ2-7; 8 bases agree with TRBD2. CDR3 length equals 14 residues. J gave up 5 bases and V 6 bases, and 9 bases lay outside the gene matches. The germline CDR1 and CDR2 sequences are SGHTA and FQGNSA. The DNA of the CDR3 is TGTGCCAGCAGTTGGATCGGGGGGGGAAACGAGCAGTACTTC. This gives the protein CASSWIGGGNEQYF.

The chain employs TRBV7-9 and TRBJ2-7; D possibly corresponds to TRBD2 (6 bases). Trimming left V 1 base short and J 4 bases short, with 17 bases between. Germline lookup yields CDR1 SEHNR and CDR2 FQNEAQ (reference sequence). This CDR3 has 16 amino acids. Written as DNA, the CDR3 is TGTGCCAGCAGCTTAGGCTCCGGGACTGGGGCTTACGAGCAGTACTTC. Translating gives CASSLGSGTGAYEQYF.

The V call is TRBV30, the J call TRBJ2-7, with D possibly matching TRBD2 (6 bases). The CDR3 has 12 residues. Germline loops: CDR1 GTSNPN, CDR2 SVGIG (reference sequence). V was clipped by 3 bases and J by 1 base, with 7 bases between them. CDR3 region: CAWRAGSYEQYF. Written as DNA, the CDR3 is TGTGCCTGGAGGGCGGGGTCCTACGAGCAGTACTTC.

This chain connects TRBV27 to TRBJ1-1, with D perhaps matching TRBD1 (5 bases). Per the germline V gene, CDR1 is MNHEY and CDR2 is SMNVEV (reference sequence). CDR3 length: 16 residues. Trimming shortened V by 6 bases and J by 5 bases, and 22 bases separated the two germline ends. The DNA of the CDR3 is TGTGCCAGCAGCCGAAACGGGGGAGGTGGTAGGACTGAAGCTTTCTTT. Protein: CASSRNGGGGRTEAFF.

V and J are TRBV5-1 and TRBJ2-4, with 7 nucleotides matching TRBD1. CDR1 and CDR2 from the germline V gene are SGHRS and YFSETQ. The CDR3 is 14 residues long. V was pared by 5 bases and J by 8 bases, with 10 bases of the junction left unmatched. Here the CDR3 reads CASRSRGRGDIQYF. The CDR3 nucleotides are TGCGCCAGCAGGTCGAGGGGGCGAGGAGACATTCAGTACTTC.

The chain couples TRBV10-3 to TRBJ2-5, with 8 bases fitting TRBD1. The CDR3 extends over 14 amino acids. CDR1 is ENHRY and CDR2 is SYGVKD in the germline V gene. With V trimmed by 6 bases and J by 4 bases, 7 bases remained unmatched. The CDR3 DNA reads as TGTGCCATCAGCGGTACAGGGGGAATAGAGACCCAGTACTTC. Its translation is CAISGTGGIETQYF.

The rearrangement uses TRBV5-1 and TRBJ1-2; tentative D call: TRBD1 (6 bases). Germline values: CDR1 SGHRS, CDR2 YFSETQ. The germline V and J ends were trimmed by 0 bases and 8 bases, with 14 bases remaining between them. This CDR3 region has 14 residues. In nucleotides, the CDR3 is TGCGCCAGCAGCTTGGGTCTGGGGGCAGAAGGCTACACCTTC. Amino acids: CASSLGLGAEGYTF.

J is TRBJ2-1 and V is TRBV5-6; TRBD1 matches 7 bases. Trimming at V came to 0 bases and at J to 13 bases, leaving 16 bases not matched to a gene. The germline V gene encodes CDR1 SGHDT and CDR2 YYEEEE. This CDR3 is 16 amino acids long. This CDR3 is CASSLDRDSGSRKQFF. CDR3 bases: TGTGCCAGCAGCTTGGACCGGGACAGTGGGTCCCGAAAACAGTTCTTC.

The chain joins TRBV25-1 to TRBJ1-2, with unresolved D. V lost 3 bases and J lost 7, with 15 bases in between. CDR3 length equals 14 residues. The germline CDR1 and CDR2 sequences are MGHDK and SYGVNS. The CDR3, as DNA: TGTGCCAGCAGTGACCCGTCGGAGGACGCTGGCTACACCTTC. It translates to CASSDPSEDAGYTF.

The rearrangement uses TRBV21-1 and TRBJ2-1; TRBD2 is taken as the D call from the table, unchecked against the DNA. TRBV21-1 is deemed a pseudogene. This CDR3 is 16 amino acids long. In nucleotides, the CDR3 is TGTGCCAGCAGCAGGTTCCTAGCGGGAGGGTACAATGAGCAGTTCTTC. It encodes CASSRFLAGGYNEQFF.

The chain couples TRBV27 to TRBJ2-7, with 10 bases fitting TRBD2. Germline V gives CDR1 MNHEY, CDR2 SMNVEV (reference sequence). This CDR3 region has 16 residues. J was trimmed by 4 bases and V by 7 bases; bases with no gene match: 13. In nucleotides, the CDR3 is TGTGCCAGCACTCCTTCTCATCCGGGACTAGCGTACGAGCAGTACTTC. Translated, it gives CASTPSHPGLAYEQYF.

This rearrangement joins TRBV9 to TRBJ1-2; 7 bases are a match to TRBD1. In germline, CDR1 is SGDLS, CDR2 YYNGEE. With 0 bases clipped from V and 4 bases from J, the junction kept 15 bases outside the gene matches. The length of the CDR3 is 18 residues. CDR3 DNA: TGTGCCAGCAGCGTAGCGATTTTTCACCAGGGGGGAAGCTATGGCTACACCTTC. Translation gives CASSVAIFHQGGSYGYTF.